This T cell receptor beta chain was identified in a study of cytomegalovirus exposure and HLA in healthy donors. In regard to this clone: Its target is unknown.

Broader study findings: About 87% or about 30% of the time was how often most TCR beta V segments were productive, according to an earlier analysis.

Vbeta (60) and Jbeta (13) primers were used in the PCR. The protocol was immunoSEQ multiplex PCR, while the TCRdb copy is restricted to in-frame clones and leaves out a portion. The table records more than 150,000 clones, roughly 77% of them present only once. The junction had 11 bases not matched to a gene; V was cut back by 8 bases and J by 15 bases. Looked up from germline, CDR1 is MRHNA and CDR2 is SNTAGT. The CDR3 consists of 12 residues. The specimen was PBMCs. The source of this sequence is a woman in her twenties or thirties in good health and CMV-seronegative. This rearrangement joins TRBV6-4 to TRBJ2-3; 10 nucleotides match TRBD1. CDR3 DNA: TGTGCCAGCGGGACAGGGACAGGGGCCCCTTATTTT. This encodes CASGTGTGAPYF.